The subject of this entry is one T cell receptor (beta chain). Its antigen is unidentified. The sample comes from a study of OX40 agonist ivuxolimab in advanced cancers. Study as a whole: The mean age was 60 years, ranging from about 20 to 79, with around four fifths of participants male. Three individuals attained partial responses, comprising one hepatocellular carcinoma case and two cutaneous melanoma cases. General study results and limits: Averaging showed that CD8+ T cells had more expanded clones than CD4+ did.

Cycle 7 day 1, cycle 4 day 1, and baseline were the timepoints at which blood was sampled. Profiling relied on immunoSEQ multiplex PCR, and the TCRdb table lists in-frame clones only, not all of them. In the table there are more than 45,000 clones, 90% to 95% of which are singletons. CDR1 and CDR2 from the germline V gene are MNHEY and SMNVEV (reference sequence). V was shortened by 6 bases and J by 5 bases, with 15 bases between the two germline ends. The CDR3 runs to 14 residues. The material was CD4+ or CD8+ T cells sorted from blood, obtained in a trial of the OX40 agonist ivuxolimab. The clonotype originates from an adult with an advanced solid tumor such as melanoma, head and neck, liver or kidney cancer. This chain joins TRBV27 and TRBJ2-3, with a possible D match to TRBD2 (5 bases). The CDR3 spells CASSPSSRGDTQYF. The CDR3, as DNA: TGTGCCAGCAGCCCTAGCTCCCGGGGAGATACGCAGTATTTT.